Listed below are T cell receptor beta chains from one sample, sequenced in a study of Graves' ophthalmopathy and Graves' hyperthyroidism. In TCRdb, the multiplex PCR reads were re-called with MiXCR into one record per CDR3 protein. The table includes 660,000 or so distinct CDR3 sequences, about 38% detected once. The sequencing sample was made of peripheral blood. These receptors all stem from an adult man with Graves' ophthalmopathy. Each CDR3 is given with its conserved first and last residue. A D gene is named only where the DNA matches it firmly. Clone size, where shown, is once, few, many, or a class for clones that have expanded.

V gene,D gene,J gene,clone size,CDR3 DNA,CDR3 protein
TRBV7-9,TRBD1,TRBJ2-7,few,TGTGCCAGCAGACTCGGGACAGGGGGCAACGAGCAGTACTTC,CASRLGTGGNEQYF
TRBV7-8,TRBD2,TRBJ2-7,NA,TGTGCCAGCAGCTTAACTAGACTAGCTGACTCCTACGAGCAGTACTTC,CASSLTRLADSYEQYF
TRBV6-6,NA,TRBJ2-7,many,TGTGCCAGCAGCTACACCCAAGATGTACGTGAGCAGTACTTC,CASSYTQDVREQYF
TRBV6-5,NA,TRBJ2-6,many,TGTGCCAGCAGTCAGGACTTCTCTGGGGCCAACGTCCTGACTTTC,CASSQDFSGANVLTF
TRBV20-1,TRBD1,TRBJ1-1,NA,TGCAGTGCTAGAGATCCAAGAAGGGGGCAGGGCACTGAAGCTTTCTTT,CSARDPRRGQGTEAFF
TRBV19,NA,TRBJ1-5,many,TGTGCCAGTAGTATCAGGGAACCCCAGCCCCAGCATTTT,CASSIREPQPQHF
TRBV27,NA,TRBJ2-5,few,TGTGCCAGCAGTTTGGTAGTAAAAGAGACCCAGTACTTC,CASSLVVKETQYF
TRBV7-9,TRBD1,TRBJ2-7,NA,TGTGCCAGCAGCGAAGGGACAGGGGAGGGCAATGAGCAGTACTTC,CASSEGTGEGNEQYF
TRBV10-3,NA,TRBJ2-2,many,TGTGCCATCAGGGAAACAGGGAGGGGGGAGCTGTTTTTT,CAIRETGRGELFF
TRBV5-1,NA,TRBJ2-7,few,TGCGCCAGCAGCCCTCAGGGGTTTCCCTACGAGCAGTACTTC,CASSPQGFPYEQYF
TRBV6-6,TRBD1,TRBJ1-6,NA,TGTGCCAGCAGCGCCCGGGACAGGGATTCACCCCTCCACTTT,CASSARDRDSPLHF
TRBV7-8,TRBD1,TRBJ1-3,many,TGTGCCAGCAGATCGGACAGGGCTGGAAACACCATATATTTT,CASRSDRAGNTIYF
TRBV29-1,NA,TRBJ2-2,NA,TGCAGCGTTGAAGATCTAGGAGGGGAGCTGTTTTTT,CSVEDLGGELFF
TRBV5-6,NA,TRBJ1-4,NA,TGTGCCAGCAGCCCGGTCGGGGCCGGTAATGAAAAACTGTTTTTT,CASSPVGAGNEKLFF
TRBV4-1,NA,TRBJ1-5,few,TGCGCCAGCAGCCAAGACACCCTTAGCAATCAGCCCCAGCATTTT,CASSQDTLSNQPQHF
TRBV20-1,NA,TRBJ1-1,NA,TGCAGTGCCCTCGGCCTGGCAGGGCTCAGACGGGCTTTCTTT,CSALGLAGLRRAFF
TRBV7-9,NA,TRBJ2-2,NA,TGTGCCAGCAGCTTAAACTGGGGGGGCGTTGGGGAGCTGTTTTTT,CASSLNWGGVGELFF
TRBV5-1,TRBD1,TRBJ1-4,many,TGCGCCAGCAGCCGGGCCGCGACAGGGGACGAAAAACTGTTTTTT,CASSRAATGDEKLFF
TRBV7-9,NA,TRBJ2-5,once,TGTGCCAGCAGCGACCCCGGGCCCCAAGAGACCCAGTACTTC,CASSDPGPQETQYF
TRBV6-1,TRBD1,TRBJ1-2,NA,TGTGCCACACTAGACAGGGGGCAAGGCTACACCTTC,CATLDRGQGYTF
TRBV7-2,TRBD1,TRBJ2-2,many,TGTGCCAGCAGCACCTACAGGGGAAGTTTCACCGGGGAGCTGTTTTTT,CASSTYRGSFTGELFF
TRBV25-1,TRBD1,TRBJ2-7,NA,TGTGCCAGCTTGGGACAGGGGGGTCACGAGCAGTACTTC,CASLGQGGHEQYF
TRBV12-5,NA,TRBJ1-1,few,TGTGCTAGTGGTTTGGTACACGGGGATCACACTGAAGCTTTCTTT,CASGLVHGDHTEAFF
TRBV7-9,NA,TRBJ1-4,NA,TGTGCCAGCAGCGGAGGGGGAAACAATGAAAAACTGTTTTTT,CASSGGGNNEKLFF
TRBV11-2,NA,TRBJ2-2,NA,TGTGCCAGCAGGGTCGCGGGACCGCCGGGGTCCGGGGAGCTGTTTTTT,CASRVAGPPGSGELFF
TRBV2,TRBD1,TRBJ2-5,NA,TGTACCAGCAGTGAAAGGGTTGCGGGACAGGGGGGAGAGACCCAGTACTTC,CTSSERVAGQGGETQYF
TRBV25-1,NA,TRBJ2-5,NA,TGTGCCAGCAGTGAATTAGCGGCAAACCAAGAGACCCAGTACTTC,CASSELAANQETQYF
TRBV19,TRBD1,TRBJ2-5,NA,TGTGCCAGTAGTACTCTCCGAGGGGGCGACGGCAATCAGCCCCAGTACTTC,CASSTLRGGDGNQPQYF
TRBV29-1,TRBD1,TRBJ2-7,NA,TGCAGCGTTGCAGGGACAGGGGGCTCCTACGAGCAGTACTTC,CSVAGTGGSYEQYF
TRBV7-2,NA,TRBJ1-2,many,TGTGCCAGCAGCCCATCTCCGGGCTATAACTATGGCTACACCTTC,CASSPSPGYNYGYTF
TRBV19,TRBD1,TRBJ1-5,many,TGTGCCAGTAGCGATGGACAGGCGGCCCATCAGCCCCAGCATTTT,CASSDGQAAHQPQHF
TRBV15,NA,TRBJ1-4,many,TGTGCCACCAGCAGAGGAGACGCAACTAATGAAAAACTGTTTTTT,CATSRGDATNEKLFF
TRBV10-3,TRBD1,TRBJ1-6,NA,TGTGCCATCAGTGAGGGACCGGGACAGGGGGCTGGTTCACCCCTCCACTTT,CAISEGPGQGAGSPLHF
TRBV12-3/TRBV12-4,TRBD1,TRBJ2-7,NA,TGTGCCAGCAAACGAGGGGCAAACAGGGGTATCGAGCAGTACTTC,CASKRGANRGIEQYF
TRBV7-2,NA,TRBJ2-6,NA,TGTGCCAGCAGCCTTGGTCTTACCAGCTCTGGGGCCAGCGTCCTGACTTTC,CASSLGLTSSGASVLTF
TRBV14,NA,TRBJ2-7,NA,TGTGCCAGCAGCCAAGGCGGGGGCGCGATCCACGAGCAGTACTTC,CASSQGGGAIHEQYF
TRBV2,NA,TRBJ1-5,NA,TGTGCCAGCCGCTTAGGCATACGGGGTCAGCCCCAGCATTTT,CASRLGIRGQPQHF
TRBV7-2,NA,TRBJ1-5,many,TGTGCCAGCAGCCGTGAGCGAGATCAGCCCCAGCATTTT,CASSRERDQPQHF
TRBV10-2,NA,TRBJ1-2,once,TGCGCCAGCAGTGAGTCGACGGAAGGCTCCCGCTATGGCTACACCTTC,CASSESTEGSRYGYTF
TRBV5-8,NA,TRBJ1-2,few,TGTGCCAGCAGCATGGTTCGAAACTATGGCTACACCTTC,CASSMVRNYGYTF
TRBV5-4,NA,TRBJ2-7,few,TGTGCCAGCAGCTGGGGGCTGTCCTACGAGCAGTACTTC,CASSWGLSYEQYF
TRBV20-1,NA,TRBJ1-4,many,TGCAGTGCTAGACCGATCACAGCCGCAACTAATGAAAAACTGTTTTTT,CSARPITAATNEKLFF
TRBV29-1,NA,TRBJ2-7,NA,TGCAGCGTTGAAGAGACCGGGCAAGAGCAGTACTTC,CSVEETGQEQYF
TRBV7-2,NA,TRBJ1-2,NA,TGTGCCAGCAGCTCCCTGGGGGGTAACTATAGCTACACCTTC,CASSSLGGNYSYTF
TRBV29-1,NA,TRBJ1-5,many,TGCAGCGTTTCGACGTATGATAGCAATCAGCCCCAGCATTTT,CSVSTYDSNQPQHF
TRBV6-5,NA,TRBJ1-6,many,TGTGCCAGCAGTTATGACAGCAATTCACCCCTCCACTTT,CASSYDSNSPLHF
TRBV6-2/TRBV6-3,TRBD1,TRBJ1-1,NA,TGTGCCAGCAGCCAAACCAAACAGGGGATGGCGAACACTGAAGCTTTCTTT,CASSQTKQGMANTEAFF
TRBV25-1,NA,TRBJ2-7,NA,TGTGCCAGCAGTGACGACGGGATCGGCGAGCAGTACTTC,CASSDDGIGEQYF
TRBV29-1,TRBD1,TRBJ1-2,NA,TGCAGCGCAGGACAGGGTAGTGACTATGGCTACACCTTC,CSAGQGSDYGYTF
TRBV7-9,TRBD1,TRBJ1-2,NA,TGTGCCAGCAGTTACTACTCGCAGGGGGGAAGTTTCTATGGCTACACCTTC,CASSYYSQGGSFYGYTF
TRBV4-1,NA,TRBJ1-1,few,TGCGCCAGCAGCCAAGCGACTTCCACTGAAGCTTTCTTT,CASSQATSTEAFF
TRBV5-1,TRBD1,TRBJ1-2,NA,TGTGCCAGTAGACAGGGGCAGGTTTTTGGTGGCTACACCTTC,CASRQGQVFGGYTF
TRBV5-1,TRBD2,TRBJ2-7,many,TGCGCCAGCAGCTCTGGGACTACCCACTACGAGCAGTACTTC,CASSSGTTHYEQYF
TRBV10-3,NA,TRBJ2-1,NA,TGTGCCATCAGTGGGGTGCGGGATGAGCAGTTCTTC,CAISGVRDEQFF
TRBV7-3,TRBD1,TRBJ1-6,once,TGTGCCAGCTGCGCGGGACAGGGGATATCACCCCTCCACTTT,CASCAGQGISPLHF
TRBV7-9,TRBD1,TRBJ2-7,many,TGTGCCAGCAGCTTGGGGGACAGGTCGTTTCGCGAGCAGTACTTC,CASSLGDRSFREQYF
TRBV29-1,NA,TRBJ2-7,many,TGCAGCGCCAGCACCTTAGGGGGGACCTCCTACGAGCAGTACTTC,CSASTLGGTSYEQYF
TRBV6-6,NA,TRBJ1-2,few,TGTGCCAGCAGTGAAAATCAAAGGAGGGCTGGCTACACCTTC,CASSENQRRAGYTF
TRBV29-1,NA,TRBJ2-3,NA,TGCAGCGTCGTCAGGGGTTGGTCCACAGATACGCAGTATTTT,CSVVRGWSTDTQYF